The 20 T cell receptor beta chains in this list originate from one sample, sequenced in a study of human T cells and chemical hapten exposure. TCRdb redid the calling of the RACE reads with MiXCR, one entry per CDR3 protein. The table has roughly 60,000 distinct CDR3 sequences, 5.5% to 7.5% seen once. Noted time point: pre-sensitization, week 0. Treatment defined: therapeutic diphenylcyclopropenone sensitization with weekly scalp DPC. Here the sequenced sample was whole blood, taken in connection with sensitization to the hapten diphenylcyclopropenone (DPC). The receptor set was obtained from a woman younger than 45 with alopecia areata. Some clones in this sample may be carry-over from other donors' samples.

This clonotype was picked up many times. V usage is TRBV20-1 and J usage is TRBJ2-1; 9 positions agree with TRBD2. The junction had 13 bases not matched to a gene; V was cut back by 8 bases and J by 8 bases. The CDR3 extends over 14 amino acids. The germline gives CDR1 DFQATT, CDR2 SNEGSKA (reference sequence). For the CDR3, the DNA is TGCAGTCCCGGGGGCGGGGGGGCAATCGATGAGCAGTTCTTC. The encoded protein is CSPGGGGAIDEQFF.

This clonotype was detected only a few times. This chain connects TRBV4-1 to TRBJ2-4, with D hard to call. The germline V gene encodes CDR1 MGHRA and CDR2 YSYEKL. Trimming shortened V by 1 base and J by 0 bases, and 13 bases separated the two germline ends. The CDR3 spans 17 residues. The DNA for the CDR3 is TGCGCCAGCAGCCAAGTTGGAGTCAGTCTAGCCAAAAACATTCAGTACTTC. It is translated as CASSQVGVSLAKNIQYF.

This clonotype has ten or more counts. The chain employs TRBV2 and TRBJ2-6; D may be TRBD1 (6 bases). Deletions cut 3 bases from V and 0 bases from J, with 6 bases between. Germline lookup yields CDR1 SNHLY and CDR2 FYNNEI. The CDR3 totals 15 residues. CDR3: CASSETGSGANVLTF. The DNA of the CDR3 is TGTGCCAGCAGTGAGACAGGCTCTGGGGCCAACGTCCTGACTTTC.

A note on this clonotype: A clone one base away is much larger, so this may be a read error. This chain joins TRBV5-1 and TRBJ2-5, with TRBD2 matching 8 bases. In germline, CDR1 is SGHRS, CDR2 YFSETQ. The CDR3 is 17 amino acids. CDR3 sequence: CVSSPGRGGGRQETQYF. The CDR3, as DNA: TGCGTCAGCAGCCCCGGAAGGGGCGGGGGGCGACAAGAGACCCAGTACTTC.

This clonotype was found many times. The rearrangement joins TRBV20-1 to TRBJ2-1, with 7 bases fitting TRBD1. The CDR3 sequence is 13 residues long. The germline CDR1 and CDR2 sequences are DFQATT and SNEGSKA (reference sequence). With 5 bases clipped from V and 4 bases from J, the junction kept 5 bases outside the gene matches. CDR3 loop: CSAYRDSYNEQFF. The CDR3 coding sequence is TGCAGTGCTTATCGGGACAGTTACAATGAGCAGTTCTTC.

On this clonotype itself: This may be a read error: a much more frequent sequence differs by one nucleotide. The chain has TRBV7-9 and TRBJ2-7; the D is unclear. V was shortened by 4 bases and J by 0 bases, with 19 bases between the two germline ends. CDR1 is SEHNR and CDR2 is FQNEAQ in the germline V gene (reference sequence). The CDR3 contains 17 residues. The CDR3 sequence is CASSSAAPEKISYEQYF. The DNA for the CDR3 is TGTGCCAGCAGCTCCGCCGCCCCGGAAAAAATCTCCTACGAGCAGTACTTC.

J is TRBJ2-1 and V is TRBV29-1; 7 bases fit TRBD1. Germline CDR1 and CDR2: SQVTM and ANQGSEA. The CDR3 spans 12 residues. The junction had 3 bases not matched to a gene; V was cut back by 5 bases and J by 5 bases. The CDR3 bases are TGCAGCGTTCGAGGGGGCCACAATGAGCAGTTCTTC. This codes for CSVRGGHNEQFF.

This clonotype was recorded at least ten times. The chain carries TRBV6-6 and TRBJ2-1, with 13 bases aligning to TRBD2. The junction had 7 bases not matched to a gene; V was cut back by 5 bases and J by 9 bases. The CDR3 is 15 amino acids. Germline V gene data show CDR1 as MNHNY and CDR2 as SVGAGI (reference sequence). The CDR3 is CASSQLAGGPGEQFF. The CDR3 DNA reads as TGTGCCAGCAGTCAACTAGCGGGGGGGCCTGGTGAGCAGTTCTTC.

Of note for this clonotype: This may come from a read error, since a much larger clone is one base off. J is TRBJ2-7 and V is TRBV5-1, with TRBD1 matching 9 bases. With V trimmed by 3 bases and J by 6 bases, 7 bases remained unmatched. The germline gives CDR1 SGHRS, CDR2 YFSETQ. The length of the CDR3 is 14 residues. The DNA for the CDR3 is TGCGCCAGCAGCTCATATGTGACAGGGGGCGAGCAGTACTTC. Protein: CASSSYVTGGEQYF.

This clonotype was counted at least ten times. This sequence joins TRBV5-1 and TRBJ1-1; D is unresolved. CDR1 and CDR2 from the germline V gene are SGHRS and YFSETQ. V gave up 0 bases and J gave up 1 base, with 7 bases separating them. The CDR3 spans 14 residues. CDR3 DNA: TGCGCCAGCAGCTTGGTGGGAGAGAACACTGAAGCTTTCTTT. Residues: CASSLVGENTEAFF. The variable domain in full, completed from reference TRBV5-1 and TRBJ1-1, reads KAGVTQTPRYLIKTRGQQVTLSCSPISGHRSVSWYQQTPGQGLQFLFEYFSETQRNKGNFPGRFSGRQFSNSRSEMNVSTLELGDSALYLCASSLVGENTEAFFGQGTRLTVV.

This clonotype was seen ten or more times. The chain links TRBV3-1 to TRBJ1-2, with D uncertain. Germline CDR1 is LGHDT and CDR2 is YNNKEL (reference sequence). This CDR3 is 13 amino acids long. V lost 0 bases and J 2 bases, leaving 4 bases between the germline ends. CDR3 sequence: CASSQDLNYGYTF. CDR3 nucleotides: TGTGCCAGCAGCCAAGATTTGAACTATGGCTACACCTTC.

In its sample, this clonotype was seen many times. The DNA for the CDR3 is TGTGCCAGCAGCCTGAAGTCTAGCGCCGACAATGAGCAGTTCTTC. Its protein is CASSLKSSADNEQFF. This chain links TRBV3-1 with TRBJ2-1; weak D call: TRBD2 (6 bases). The CDR3 spans 15 residues. Germline assignment: CDR1 LGHDT and CDR2 YNNKEL (reference sequence). V lost 4 bases, J lost 5 bases, and 15 bases lay in between.

This clonotype has a count of ten or more. The chain joins TRBV29-1 to TRBJ2-3, with 11 bases matching TRBD1. The CDR3 covers 17 residues. The J segment lost 0 bases and the V segment lost 5 bases, leaving 10 bases of the junction unmatched. Germline values: CDR1 SQVTM, CDR2 ANQGSEA. CDR3 loop: CSVTDRGLESSTDTQYF. The CDR3 nucleotides are TGCAGCGTTACGGACAGGGGGCTCGAATCTAGCACAGATACGCAGTATTTT.

There are many counts of this clonotype. The J gene is TRBJ1-1, the V gene TRBV29-1; D possibly corresponds to TRBD1 (5 bases). The germline CDR1 and CDR2 sequences are SQVTM and ANQGSEA. The length of the CDR3 is 14 residues. Trimming cost V 4 bases and J 0 bases, with 12 bases left between them. CDR3 in amino acids: CSVVTAGMNTEAFF. The CDR3 bases are TGCAGCGTTGTTACGGCAGGGATGAACACTGAAGCTTTCTTT.

This clonotype was detected only a few times. The rearrangement joins TRBV6-5 to TRBJ1-6; D is unclear. The germline gives CDR1 MNHEY, CDR2 SVGAGI. This CDR3 comprises 14 residues. The germline V and J ends were trimmed by 6 bases and 9 bases, with 15 bases remaining between them. CDR3 coding DNA: TGTGCCAGCAGCCCGACCATGTCCAGTTCACCCCTCCACTTT. Translation: CASSPTMSSSPLHF.

As to this clonotype: This may stem from a read error, because a much larger clone lies one nucleotide away. The rearrangement joins TRBV7-9 to TRBJ1-4, with D perhaps matching TRBD1 (6 bases). Germline-derived CDR1 and CDR2 are SEHNR and FQNEAQ (reference sequence). Trimming stripped 5 bases from V and 7 bases from J, with 17 bases between. This CDR3 is 15 amino acids long. CDR3 bases: TGTGCCAGCAGCGGTATCCAGGGGAGGGCTGAAAAACTGTTTTTT. Protein product: CASSGIQGRAEKLFF.

This clonotype has at least ten counts. This chain links TRBV6-5 with TRBJ1-4; 7 bases match TRBD1. V dropped 4 bases and J dropped 7; count of bases not matched to a gene: 9. CDR1 MNHEY and CDR2 SVGAGI come from the germline V gene. The CDR3 contains 15 residues. DNA of the CDR3: TGTGCCAGCAGTTTGACAGGGTTGAGGGGTGAAAAACTGTTTTTT. Its protein is CASSLTGLRGEKLFF.

This clonotype turned up a few times. This sequence joins TRBV2 and TRBJ1-1; perhaps TRBD1 as D (5 bases). From germline, CDR1 is SNHLY and CDR2 FYNNEI. The CDR3 is 15 residues long. Between the trimmed V and J ends, which lost 0 bases and 0 bases, there was a span of 8 bases. The CDR3 spells CASSEAGGLNTEAFF. Here the CDR3 DNA reads TGTGCCAGCAGTGAAGCCGGGGGTTTGAACACTGAAGCTTTCTTT.

This clonotype was recorded at least ten times. The rearrangement uses TRBV9 and TRBJ1-1; 10 nucleotides agree with TRBD1. CDR1 is SGDLS and CDR2 is YYNGEE in the germline V gene. This CDR3 has 14 amino acids. Trimming cost V 4 bases and J 4 bases; bases outside gene matches: 4. CDR3 in amino acids: CASSRQGASTEAFF. CDR3 nucleotides: TGTGCCAGCAGCAGACAGGGGGCCAGCACTGAAGCTTTCTTT.

This clonotype has a count of ten or more. The chain links TRBV18 to TRBJ1-1; TRBD1 is a possible D gene (6 bases). Trimming took off 5 bases at V and 4 bases at J, with 11 bases between the two ends. There are 13 residues in the CDR3. The germline gives CDR1 KGHSH, CDR2 LQKENI. CDR3 nucleotide sequence: TGTGCCAGCTCAACGGGCAGGGGCACTGAAGCTTTCTTT. It codes for CASSTGRGTEAFF.